This T cell receptor (beta chain) was sequenced for a study of blood T cell repertoires in COVID-19. The germline V gene has CDR1 SGHAT and CDR2 FQNNGV. This CDR3 contains 13 residues. Between the trimmed V and J ends, which lost 5 bases and 6 bases, there was a span of 11 bases. Per the original methods: Scientists estimated how many nucleated cells there were by amplifying reference gene primers. Method: immunoSEQ multiplex PCR; TCRdb's copy keeps in-frame clones and lacks some. That table supplies the V and J calls and clone size; D and trimming were determined from the DNA. Here the sample spans fewer than 200,000 clones, around 87% being singletons.

Sequences were obtained from peripheral blood. The origin of this receptor is a woman older than 75 with COVID-19, enrolled during active disease. The gene calls are TRBV11-2 and TRBJ2-4, with D possibly matching TRBD2 (6 bases). CDR3 in amino acids: CASSGGTRNIQYF. In DNA form, the CDR3 reads TGTGCCAGCAGCGGCGGGACCAGAAACATTCAGTACTTC.